This is a list of T cell receptor beta chains from one sample in a study of vaccination and CD4 T cells after COVID-19. These receptors have no known antigen. TCRdb itself ran the PCR reads through MiXCR, one entry per CDR3 protein. The sample includes about 9,600 distinct CDR3 sequences, 25% to 35% of them seen just once. The sample consisted of CD4+ T cells from blood, cultured in vitro. The source of these receptors is a human donor in good health. Both conserved end residues are part of each CDR3. D genes are given only for firm matches. Clone size appears in some rows only: once, few, many, or a class for an expanded clone.

v_gene,j_gene,d_gene,abundance,CDR3aa,CDR3nt
TRBV7-2,TRBJ2-1,.,few,CASSSLRSDNEQFF,TGTGCCAGCAGCTCCCTCCGGTCTGACAATGAGCAGTTCTTC
TRBV27,TRBJ1-2,.,few,CATHPGITYPRGYTF,TGTGCCACCCATCCAGGGATTACTTATCCTCGCGGCTACACCTTC
TRBV11-2,TRBJ1-1,.,.,CASSLVMGQVNTEAFF,TGTGCCAGCAGCTTAGTAATGGGGCAGGTGAACACTGAAGCTTTCTTT
TRBV20-1,TRBJ2-3,TRBD2,few,CSARGSGLAGVVDTQYF,TGCAGTGCTAGGGGATCAGGACTAGCGGGAGTGGTAGATACGCAGTATTTT
TRBV20-1,TRBJ2-7,.,few,CSARANSYEQYF,TGCAGTGCTAGAGCCAACTCCTACGAGCAGTACTTC
TRBV29-1,TRBJ2-5,.,.,CSGKTSVETQYF,TGCAGCGGGAAAACTAGTGTGGAGACCCAGTACTTC
TRBV2,TRBJ2-7,TRBD1,.,CASRGAPGQVSCEQYF,TGTGCCAGCAGGGGCGCTCCGGGACAGGTCAGCTGCGAGCAGTACTTC
TRBV6-2/TRBV6-3,TRBJ2-1,.,.,CASRGQGQSREQFF,TGTGCCAGCAGGGGACAAGGCCAAAGTCGTGAGCAGTTCTTC
TRBV7-6,TRBJ2-7,.,.,CASSSGTSYEQYF,TGTGCCAGCAGCTCCGGGACCAGCTACGAGCAGTACTTC
TRBV6-1,TRBJ1-6,.,.,CASSFGHKLINSPHHF,TGTGCCAGCAGCTTCGGACACAAGCTAATAAATTCACCCCACCACTTT
TRBV6-5,TRBJ1-5,.,few,CASSSGTVSNQPQHF,TGTGCCAGCAGTTCCGGGACGGTGAGCAATCAGCCCCAGCATTTT
TRBV29-1,TRBJ2-2,TRBD1,.,CSVAGQAELFF,TGCAGCGTTGCGGGACAGGCGGAGCTGTTTTTT
TRBV6-1,TRBJ2-3,TRBD1,.,CASSTQGAGTDTQYF,TGTGCCAGCAGTACTCAGGGGGCCGGCACAGATACGCAGTATTTT
TRBV7-2,TRBJ2-3,.,.,CASSSGVGRGADTQYF,TGTGCCAGCAGCTCGGGCGTAGGCAGAGGCGCAGATACGCAGTATTTT
TRBV19,TRBJ2-7,.,.,CASSMIPGAGGYEQYF,TGTGCCAGTAGTATGATCCCGGGGGCCGGAGGTTACGAGCAGTACTTC
TRBV29-1,TRBJ1-2,.,.,CSVADKGVGYGYTF,TGCAGCGTCGCAGACAAGGGTGTTGGCTATGGCTACACCTTC
TRBV6-1,TRBJ2-3,.,.,CASSEQPADTQYF,TGTGCCAGCAGTGAACAGCCTGCGGATACGCAGTATTTT
TRBV19,TRBJ1-5,.,few,CASSISNIGNQPQHF,TGTGCCAGTAGTATCTCCAATATTGGCAATCAGCCCCAGCATTTT
TRBV6-1,TRBJ2-6,TRBD1,few,CASSGRQGALGANVLTF,TGTGCCAGCAGTGGACGACAGGGGGCGCTCGGGGCCAACGTCCTGACTTTC
TRBV4-1,TRBJ2-1,TRBD2,.,CASSPSFSGSFLDEQFF,TGCGCCAGCAGCCCCTCATTTAGCGGGAGTTTTCTCGATGAGCAGTTCTTC
TRBV7-8,TRBJ1-1,.,few,CASSSVDRWNTEAFF,TGTGCCAGCAGCTCGGTTGACAGGTGGAACACTGAAGCTTTCTTT
TRBV6-2/TRBV6-3,TRBJ1-5,.,medium-sized,CASRLDNSNQPQHF,TGTGCCAGCAGACTTGACAATAGCAATCAGCCCCAGCATTTT
TRBV2,TRBJ2-1,.,.,CASSDGLLKEQFF,TGTGCCAGCAGTGATGGGCTATTGAAAGAGCAGTTCTTC
TRBV28,TRBJ2-2,TRBD1,few,CASTLGQGLNTGELFF,TGTGCCAGCACCCTCGGACAGGGACTTAACACCGGGGAGCTGTTTTTT
TRBV15,TRBJ1-2,TRBD1,few,CATIPTLTGGEGYTF,TGTGCCACCATCCCGACACTAACAGGGGGGGAAGGCTACACCTTC
TRBV6-2/TRBV6-3,TRBJ2-7,.,.,CASSSRREAGASYEQYF,TGTGCCAGCAGTTCACGCCGTGAAGCGGGCGCGTCCTACGAGCAGTACTTC
TRBV4-3,TRBJ1-1,TRBD1,few,CASSHPGTGNTEAFF,TGCGCCAGCAGCCATCCCGGGACAGGGAACACTGAAGCTTTCTTT
TRBV6-1,TRBJ2-3,.,.,CASSPLDTQYF,TGTGCCAGCAGCCCCTTGGATACGCAGTATTTT
TRBV6-1,TRBJ1-2,TRBD1,.,CASSSDRAHEGYTF,TGTGCCAGCAGCTCCGACAGGGCGCATGAAGGCTACACCTTC
TRBV2,TRBJ2-5,TRBD2,few,CATWGGWRETQYF,TGTGCCACCTGGGGGGGGTGGCGAGAGACCCAGTACTTC
TRBV6-4,TRBJ2-1,TRBD2,few,CASSVVGLAGNEQFF,TGTGCCAGCAGTGTAGTAGGACTAGCGGGCAATGAGCAGTTCTTC
TRBV11-2,TRBJ1-5,.,.,CASSLDVYQPQHF,TGTGCCAGCAGCCTAGACGTTTATCAGCCCCAGCATTTT
TRBV29-1,TRBJ2-3,TRBD2,few,CSATRLAGGKASTDTQYF,TGCAGCGCCACGAGGCTAGCGGGAGGGAAAGCTAGCACAGATACGCAGTATTTT
TRBV4-3,TRBJ2-2,.,.,CASSQERGNTGELFF,TGCGCCAGCAGCCAAGAGCGAGGGAACACCGGGGAGCTGTTTTTT
TRBV11-2,TRBJ2-5,TRBD2,few,CASSPRLGTGTSGKRVAQYF,TGTGCCAGCAGCCCACGATTGGGTACCGGGACTAGCGGTAAAAGAGTGGCCCAGTACTTC
TRBV7-2,TRBJ2-7,.,.,CASSLPGLHEQYF,TGTGCCAGCAGCTTACCCGGGCTCCACGAGCAGTACTTC
TRBV7-9,TRBJ1-2,TRBD1,medium-sized,CASSIGQGEGYGYTF,TGTGCCAGCAGCATAGGACAGGGAGAAGGCTATGGCTACACCTTC
TRBV30,TRBJ1-1,TRBD1,.,CAWTRGIKESEAFF,TGTGCCTGGACCAGGGGGATAAAGGAGTCTGAAGCTTTCTTT
TRBV19,TRBJ1-1,.,.,CASSVWGATEAFF,TGTGCCAGTAGTGTTTGGGGGGCCACTGAAGCTTTCTTT
TRBV6-5,TRBJ2-7,TRBD1,.,CASSFRDRGHEQYF,TGTGCCAGCAGTTTCAGGGACAGGGGCCACGAGCAGTACTTC
TRBV20-1,TRBJ1-5,.,medium-sized,CSARTGNSNQPQHF,TGCAGTGCTAGGACCGGGAATAGCAATCAGCCCCAGCATTTT
TRBV19,TRBJ2-7,TRBD1,.,CASSIGQGGVEQYF,TGTGCCAGTAGTATTGGACAGGGTGGTGTAGAGCAGTACTTC
TRBV7-9,TRBJ1-1,TRBD1,.,CASSLLGTEESEAFF,TGTGCCAGCAGCTTATTGGGGACAGAGGAGTCTGAAGCTTTCTTT
TRBV6-2/TRBV6-3,TRBJ2-7,.,.,CASSPGPGAYEQYF,TGTGCCAGCAGTCCCGGGCCGGGGGCTTACGAGCAGTACTTC
TRBV4-3,TRBJ1-2,.,.,CASTKDRLTYGYTF,TGCGCCAGCACGAAAGACAGGCTTACCTATGGCTACACCTTC
TRBV7-8,TRBJ2-7,.,.,CASILGRDTKQYF,TGTGCCAGCATTCTAGGCAGGGACACCAAGCAGTACTTC
TRBV7-9,TRBJ1-5,TRBD1,.,CASSQDRGPFSSNQPQHF,TGTGCCAGCAGTCAGGACAGGGGCCCCTTCTCTAGCAATCAGCCCCAGCATTTT
TRBV6-2/TRBV6-3,TRBJ2-1,TRBD2,few,CASSPRREYNEQFF,TGTGCCAGCAGTCCCCGGCGGGAGTACAATGAGCAGTTCTTC
TRBV5-4,TRBJ2-1,.,.,CASSPAVARVVEQFF,TGTGCCAGCAGCCCCGCAGTGGCAAGGGTAGTTGAGCAGTTCTTC